This is a list of T cell receptor beta chains from one sample in a study of Ad26.COV2.S vaccination and SARS-CoV-2 variants. Produced via immunoSEQ multiplex PCR; TCRdb's table is partial and in-frame only. The sample lists 500,000 or so clones; about 91% were seen once. The material was peripheral blood, obtained in a trial of Ad26.COV2.S vaccine versus placebo. These TCRs come from a person between 18 and 65 years old who received the Ad26.COV2.S COVID-19 vaccine or a placebo. CDR3s include the opening cysteine and the closing phenylalanine or tryptophan. Each record gives: D gene, V gene, J gene, clone size, CDR3 DNA, CDR3 protein. The D gene is left open where the match is weak. Expanded clones are given a class, and other clones once, few, many or no size at all.

D gene: TRBD1; V gene: TRBV2; J gene: TRBJ1-4; clone size: once; CDR3 DNA: TGTGCCAGCAGTCAACAGGGGAGATATGAAAAACTGTTTTTT; CDR3 protein: CASSQQGRYEKLFF
D gene: TRBD1; V gene: TRBV27; J gene: TRBJ1-4; clone size: .; CDR3 DNA: TGTGCCAGCCTCGGACAGGATGGGGAAAAACTGTTTTTT; CDR3 protein: CASLGQDGEKLFF
D gene: TRBD2; V gene: TRBV5-1; J gene: TRBJ2-5; clone size: .; CDR3 DNA: TGCGCCAGCAGCTCCCCTAAGGGCTCTAGCGGGGGGCACCGGGAGACCCAGTACTTC; CDR3 protein: CASSSPKGSSGGHRETQYF
D gene: .; V gene: TRBV6-2/TRBV6-3; J gene: TRBJ1-2; clone size: .; CDR3 DNA: TGTGCCAGCAGTTACTCGGGGAAGCTCTGGGGCTACACCTTC; CDR3 protein: CASSYSGKLWGYTF
D gene: .; V gene: TRBV28; J gene: TRBJ1-3; clone size: .; CDR3 DNA: TGTGCCAGCAGTTTTGGAGGAAACACCATATATTTT; CDR3 protein: CASSFGGNTIYF
D gene: .; V gene: TRBV18; J gene: TRBJ1-1; clone size: .; CDR3 DNA: TGTGCCAGCTCACCAACAAGGGGGAACACTGAAGCTTTCTTT; CDR3 protein: CASSPTRGNTEAFF
D gene: .; V gene: TRBV15; J gene: TRBJ1-5; clone size: .; CDR3 DNA: TGTGCCACCGCTGTACAGTATAGCAATCAGCCCCAGCATTTT; CDR3 protein: CATAVQYSNQPQHF
D gene: TRBD2; V gene: TRBV29-1; J gene: TRBJ2-1; clone size: .; CDR3 DNA: TGCACAGCGGGAGCTTTCAATGAGCAGTTCTTC; CDR3 protein: CTAGAFNEQFF
D gene: TRBD1; V gene: TRBV18; J gene: TRBJ2-3; clone size: .; CDR3 DNA: TGTGCCAGCTCACCACCGGGACAGCTCACAGATACGCAGTATTTT; CDR3 protein: CASSPPGQLTDTQYF
D gene: .; V gene: TRBV5-1; J gene: TRBJ2-3; clone size: .; CDR3 DNA: TGCGCCAGCACCCTCACAGGCACAGATACGCAGTATTTT; CDR3 protein: CASTLTGTDTQYF
D gene: TRBD2; V gene: TRBV11-2; J gene: TRBJ2-1; clone size: .; CDR3 DNA: TGTGCCAGCAGCCATAGGGGACTAGCGGGAGGTCCGAAGGGAGATGAGCAGTTCTTC; CDR3 protein: CASSHRGLAGGPKGDEQFF
D gene: .; V gene: TRBV3-1/TRBV3-2; J gene: TRBJ1-3; clone size: .; CDR3 DNA: TGTGCCAGCAGCCAACCCATAGGGGGTAAAGGAAACACCATATATTTT; CDR3 protein: CASSQPIGGKGNTIYF
D gene: .; V gene: TRBV19; J gene: TRBJ1-4; clone size: .; CDR3 DNA: TGTGCCAGTAGCTCGGCGCGTCCAGGGCCAACTAATGAAAAACTGTTTTTT; CDR3 protein: CASSSARPGPTNEKLFF
D gene: .; V gene: TRBV9; J gene: TRBJ2-7; clone size: .; CDR3 DNA: TGTGCCAGCAGCGTTGGGATCCACCACGAGCAGTACTTC; CDR3 protein: CASSVGIHHEQYF
D gene: .; V gene: TRBV28; J gene: TRBJ2-2; clone size: .; CDR3 DNA: TGTGCCAGCAGTTTTGACAGGGAGGGCGCGGCGACCGGGGAGCTGTTTTTT; CDR3 protein: CASSFDREGAATGELFF
D gene: .; V gene: TRBV20-1; J gene: TRBJ1-3; clone size: .; CDR3 DNA: TGCAGTGCTAGTCTGGGAGTCGGAAACACCATATATTTT; CDR3 protein: CSASLGVGNTIYF
D gene: TRBD2; V gene: TRBV4-3; J gene: TRBJ2-3; clone size: .; CDR3 DNA: TGCGCCAGCAGCCCTAGACTAGCGGCCACAGATACGCAGTATTTT; CDR3 protein: CASSPRLAATDTQYF
D gene: TRBD2; V gene: TRBV3-1/TRBV3-2; J gene: TRBJ2-1; clone size: .; CDR3 DNA: TGTGCCAGCAGCCAAGAGATGGGACTAGCGGTACAAAGCTCCTACAATGAGCAGTTCTTC; CDR3 protein: CASSQEMGLAVQSSYNEQFF
D gene: .; V gene: TRBV7-3; J gene: TRBJ1-6; clone size: .; CDR3 DNA: TGTGCCAGCAGCTTGGTCGGCCCCGGGGGCAATTCACCCCTCCACTTT; CDR3 protein: CASSLVGPGGNSPLHF
D gene: TRBD1; V gene: TRBV4-3; J gene: TRBJ2-7; clone size: .; CDR3 DNA: TGCGCCAGCAGCCAAAAGGACAGGGCCGAGCAGTACTTC; CDR3 protein: CASSQKDRAEQYF
D gene: .; V gene: TRBV28; J gene: TRBJ1-4; clone size: .; CDR3 DNA: TGTGCCAGCACCCTAAGGACATATGAAAAACTGTTTTTT; CDR3 protein: CASTLRTYEKLFF
D gene: TRBD2; V gene: TRBV5-8; J gene: TRBJ2-7; clone size: .; CDR3 DNA: TGTGCCAGCAACCCAGCGGGAATGTACGAGCAGTACTTC; CDR3 protein: CASNPAGMYEQYF
D gene: .; V gene: TRBV19; J gene: TRBJ2-3; clone size: .; CDR3 DNA: TGTGCCAGGAGACCTATTGGAAAGCCACCTGATACGCAGTATTTT; CDR3 protein: CARRPIGKPPDTQYF
D gene: TRBD2; V gene: TRBV4-1; J gene: TRBJ2-3; clone size: .; CDR3 DNA: TGCGCCAGCAGCCAAGAGTTAACTAGCGGGAGTTTGGATACGCAGTATTTT; CDR3 protein: CASSQELTSGSLDTQYF
D gene: TRBD1; V gene: TRBV19; J gene: TRBJ2-1; clone size: once; CDR3 DNA: TGTGCCAGTAGCCGGACAGGGGCCTCCTCCATATACAATGAGCAGTTCTTC; CDR3 protein: CASSRTGASSIYNEQFF
D gene: .; V gene: TRBV19; J gene: TRBJ2-1; clone size: once; CDR3 DNA: TGTGCCAGTAGTATAGAAGGCGCCCTGATTTACAATGAGCAGTTCTTC; CDR3 protein: CASSIEGALIYNEQFF
D gene: .; V gene: TRBV19; J gene: TRBJ2-7; clone size: once; CDR3 DNA: TGTGCCAGTCCCCCGGGGGCACCTTCTACCTACGAGCAGTACTTC; CDR3 protein: CASPPGAPSTYEQYF
D gene: TRBD2; V gene: TRBV4-3; J gene: TRBJ2-5; clone size: .; CDR3 DNA: TGCGCCAGCAGCCAAGAATCGCCTAGCGGGGTCTTTTTAGGAGAGACCCAGTACTTC; CDR3 protein: CASSQESPSGVFLGETQYF
D gene: .; V gene: TRBV12-3/TRBV12-4; J gene: TRBJ2-2; clone size: .; CDR3 DNA: TGTGCCAGCAATCCCAGGGCGGGGGGGGAGCTGTTTTTT; CDR3 protein: CASNPRAGGELFF
D gene: TRBD2; V gene: TRBV5-1; J gene: TRBJ2-2; clone size: .; CDR3 DNA: TGCGCCAGCAGCTTAAGTAGCGGGAGGTTTGACACCGGGGAGCTGTTTTTT; CDR3 protein: CASSLSSGRFDTGELFF
D gene: TRBD1; V gene: TRBV19; J gene: TRBJ2-5; clone size: .; CDR3 DNA: TGTGTTAGGTTTCAGGGGGCTAAAGAGACCCAGTACTTC; CDR3 protein: CVRFQGAKETQYF
D gene: .; V gene: TRBV18; J gene: TRBJ2-3; clone size: .; CDR3 DNA: TGTGCCAGCTCACCAGTGTTGTCTGATACGCAGTATTTT; CDR3 protein: CASSPVLSDTQYF
D gene: .; V gene: TRBV4-3; J gene: TRBJ1-5; clone size: .; CDR3 DNA: TGCGCCAGCAGCCTCTTAGCTTATAGCAATCAGCCCCAGCATTTT; CDR3 protein: CASSLLAYSNQPQHF
D gene: .; V gene: TRBV6-1; J gene: TRBJ1-6; clone size: few; CDR3 DNA: TGTGCCAGCAGTGAAATCGCTTGGGGAGATTATAATTCACCCCTCCACTTT; CDR3 protein: CASSEIAWGDYNSPLHF
D gene: .; V gene: TRBV7-3; J gene: TRBJ1-1; clone size: .; CDR3 DNA: TGTGCCAGCAGCTTAACGAGGGAGAGGGAAGCTTTCTTT; CDR3 protein: CASSLTREREAFF
D gene: .; V gene: TRBV5-1; J gene: TRBJ2-5; clone size: .; CDR3 DNA: TGCGCCAGCACACCACGGGGCGGCAATCAAGAGACCCAGTACTTC; CDR3 protein: CASTPRGGNQETQYF
D gene: .; V gene: TRBV6-4; J gene: TRBJ1-1; clone size: .; CDR3 DNA: TGTGCCAGCAGTGACTCTGAGGGAGCTGCAGCTTTCTTT; CDR3 protein: CASSDSEGAAAFF
D gene: .; V gene: TRBV7-8; J gene: TRBJ1-5; clone size: .; CDR3 DNA: TGTGCCAGCAGCTTAGGGTTAGGCCAGCATTTT; CDR3 protein: CASSLGLGQHF
D gene: .; V gene: TRBV7-5; J gene: TRBJ1-5; clone size: .; CDR3 DNA: TGTGCCAGAAGCTGGAGCTGGACAGATAGCAATCAGCCCCAGCATTTT; CDR3 protein: CARSWSWTDSNQPQHF
D gene: TRBD1; V gene: TRBV10-3; J gene: TRBJ2-1; clone size: .; CDR3 DNA: TGTGCCATCAGTAACCGGACAGGGGGGGTCAATGAGCAGTTCTTC; CDR3 protein: CAISNRTGGVNEQFF
D gene: TRBD1; V gene: TRBV5-1; J gene: TRBJ1-2; clone size: few; CDR3 DNA: TGCGCCAGCACTATCGGGACAGCGGGGCTCTATGGCTACACCTTC; CDR3 protein: CASTIGTAGLYGYTF
D gene: .; V gene: TRBV19; J gene: TRBJ1-6; clone size: .; CDR3 DNA: TGTGCCAGTAGCTCCTCCCTCGGCGTCTTAAGTTCACCCCTCCACTTT; CDR3 protein: CASSSSLGVLSSPLHF
D gene: .; V gene: TRBV28; J gene: TRBJ2-1; clone size: .; CDR3 DNA: TGTGCCAGCAGCCCCCTGGGGCCAGGAGAGCAGTTCTTC; CDR3 protein: CASSPLGPGEQFF
D gene: .; V gene: TRBV4-3; J gene: TRBJ1-2; clone size: .; CDR3 DNA: TGCGCCAGCAGCCAAGATAGGGGTGGTAACTATGGCTACACCTTC; CDR3 protein: CASSQDRGGNYGYTF
D gene: TRBD1; V gene: TRBV13; J gene: TRBJ1-2; clone size: .; CDR3 DNA: TGTGCCAGCAGCTCTAACAGGGGCTGGGGAAACTATGGCTACACCTTC; CDR3 protein: CASSSNRGWGNYGYTF
D gene: .; V gene: TRBV15; J gene: TRBJ1-3; clone size: .; CDR3 DNA: TGTGCCACCAGCTCCGAGTACGTCGCCCGTGGAAACACCATATATTTT; CDR3 protein: CATSSEYVARGNTIYF
D gene: TRBD1; V gene: TRBV2; J gene: TRBJ1-5; clone size: .; CDR3 DNA: TGTGCCAGCAGGGAGGGACAGTATAGCAATCAGCCCCAGCATTTT; CDR3 protein: CASREGQYSNQPQHF
D gene: .; V gene: TRBV7-9; J gene: TRBJ1-1; clone size: .; CDR3 DNA: TGTGCCAGCAGCTTAGTGAGGGGGAGCACTGAAGCTTTCTTT; CDR3 protein: CASSLVRGSTEAFF
D gene: .; V gene: TRBV28; J gene: TRBJ1-3; clone size: .; CDR3 DNA: TGTGCCAGCAGTTTGAGGGATGGAAACACCATATATTTT; CDR3 protein: CASSLRDGNTIYF
D gene: .; V gene: TRBV4-3; J gene: TRBJ1-5; clone size: .; CDR3 DNA: TGCGCCAGCAGCCAAGATTCCTGGGCCCCGGGCAATCAGCCCCAGCATTTT; CDR3 protein: CASSQDSWAPGNQPQHF
D gene: .; V gene: TRBV19; J gene: TRBJ2-3; clone size: .; CDR3 DNA: TGTGCCAGTAGGTCGTCCGGTATTAGAACCACAGATACGCAGTATTTT; CDR3 protein: CASRSSGIRTTDTQYF
D gene: .; V gene: TRBV7-9; J gene: TRBJ1-1; clone size: .; CDR3 DNA: TGTGCCAGCAGCTTAGCCTCCGGACAGACACCAATGAACACTGAAGCTTTCTTT; CDR3 protein: CASSLASGQTPMNTEAFF
D gene: TRBD1; V gene: TRBV19; J gene: TRBJ2-5; clone size: .; CDR3 DNA: TGTGCCAGTCGGACAGGGAAGGGGGAGACCCAGTACTTC; CDR3 protein: CASRTGKGETQYF
D gene: .; V gene: TRBV5-1; J gene: TRBJ2-5; clone size: .; CDR3 DNA: TGCGCCAGCAGCCTGGAGGGACAGATCCAAGAGACCCAGTACTTC; CDR3 protein: CASSLEGQIQETQYF